This T cell receptor beta chain stems from a study of blood T cells in healthy people across ages (dated by TCRdb to between 2014 and 2017). With regard to the full study: In model experiments, template switching captured roughly one uniquely barcoded TCR beta cDNA molecule for every two T cells. Using deep sequencing normalized with unique cDNA molecular identifiers, the study measured how TCR beta repertoire diversity changes with age. Donors were grouped into four age groups: young (average 16 years), middle-aged (approximately 41), aged (about 60) and long-lived (just over 80). Donors of different ages were randomly distributed across sequencing lanes to avoid experimental bias. For two donors (one aged 18 to 30 and one aged 80 or older), the study analyzed two additional independent replicas of 1 million unique cDNA reads from the same blood draw.

Library preparation used 5' RACE. The instrument was an Illumina HiSeq 2500. A second about 6 to 11 cycle PCR used a sample-barcoded 5' primer and a J-beta primer mix. A unique molecular identifier was introduced onto each TCR beta cDNA molecule by a template-switch 5' adaptor carrying 12 random nucleotides. Each sample yielded at least 2.5 million CDR3-containing paired-end reads. First-strand cDNA was synthesized from all RNA with the Mint cDNA synthesis kit, primed by a TRBC-specific oligonucleotide. Following uracil-DNA glycosylase treatment, a first 18-cycle PCR with universal primers M1SS and BC2_uni_R was performed on all cDNA. The original pipeline was this. For normalization, 1 million high-quality reads, each with a distinct molecular identifier, were randomly selected from each sample. Instead of being binned into consensus sequences, reads that shared molecular identifiers were thrown out. CDR3 identification, clonotype clustering and error correction used MiTCR with a Q25 quality threshold and the strictest error-elimination algorithm. Lower-bound total TCR beta diversity was estimated with a nonparametric unseen species model using Euler transformation. The public sequencing data were trimmed at Q25 with fastp and processed into clonotypes with MiXCR by TCRdb, which kept only in-frame beta chains. Identical CDR3 protein sequences are pooled into one entry, listed with their most common genes and DNA. The V and J calls were not made by the authors but by TCRdb's processing. The sample yields about 1,500,000 distinct CDR3 sequences; roughly 40% were counted once. The ten most abundant clones make up 6.5% to 10% of the sample.

V and J lose 5 bases and 5 bases, and a span of 24 bases separates them. The germline V gene (reference sequence) gives CDR1 as SEHNR and CDR2 as FQNEAQ. The CDR3 runs 17 amino acids, cysteine and phenylalanine included. The sequence is cut down to CDR3 DNA, 51 bases in frame from base 1. This clonotype was observed a handful of times. This clone's antigen is unknown. Nothing much larger sits one base from this clone, and base qualities are not available. Systemically healthy Caucasian individuals from Russia, 39 in total and aged roughly 6 to 100 years, were included as donors. Approximately 9.7 milliliters of peripheral blood were drawn from each donor into EDTA-treated Vacutainer tubes. Ficoll-Paque density-gradient centrifugation was used to isolate PBMCs, with at least 6.5 million obtained per sample. Trizol reagent was used to extract total RNA from the PBMCs, yielding at least 6 micrograms per sample. For every donor, flow cytometry on a PBMC aliquot measured the percentage of naive CD45RAhigh/CD27high T cells.

Study-level results and caveats: Estimates of total diversity from one million sequenced T cells were regarded as lower bounds and underestimates. Because the CMV infection status of the donors was unknown, age-related changes in expanded clonotypes may potentially have been confounded. Observed TCR beta diversity per million T cells fell roughly linearly with age, and a significant reduction was already apparent by age roughly 41. Observed TCR beta diversity correlated strongly with the percentage of naive T cells measured by flow cytometry. Compared with the aged group, more naive CD4+ T cells, fewer expanded clones and increased TCR diversity were shown by the long-lived group, suggesting age selection. Because profiling used bulk unsorted PBMCs, naive and antigen-experienced compartments could not be compared conclusively.

Sequenced: blood. The TCR was taken from a woman under 30 in good health. The sequence is built from TRBV7-9 and TRBJ2-5; the D gene is unclear. The DNA is as follows: TGTGCCAGCAGCCCCCTAATGGCCCCCGGTCTTGGGGAGACCCAGTACTTC. Its translation reads: CASSPLMAPGLGETQYF.